The sequence of this T cell receptor (beta chain) was determined in a study of T-cell reconstitution after alpha-beta-depleted transplantation in children. Study-level points and caveats: Expanded clones from the graft, numbering several hundred, reportedly supplied alpha-beta T cells about two months after transplant. Some patients showed high day-60 TCRbeta diversity, which derived from surviving recipient T cells and thymic progenitors.

V lost 3 bases and J lost 0, with 6 bases in between. From germline, CDR1 is SGHKS and CDR2 YYEKEE (reference sequence). This CDR3 is 13 amino acids long. This clonotype has only a few counts. Antigen unknown. TCRbeta library construction was performed incorporating unique molecular identifiers. TCRdb recomputed calls from the PCR reads with MiXCR, one row per CDR3 protein. The data contain about 980,000 distinct CDR3 sequences, around 30% of them singletons. This TCR was recovered from a boy younger than two who had a stem cell transplant for SCID, so the T cells may come from the graft donor. Material: PBMCs, mostly from graft donor cells, obtained 360 days after TCRalphabeta/CD19-depleted stem cell transplant. The chain employs TRBV5-5 and TRBJ2-5; D ambiguous. Written as DNA, the CDR3 is TGTGCCAGCAGCTGGGCGTACCAAGAGACCCAGTACTTC. It yields the protein CASSWAYQETQYF.